What follows are 14 T cell receptor beta chains derived from one specimen sequenced in a study of T cell responses to AZD1222 COVID-19 vaccine. Some clones are missing from TCRdb's copy, which holds only in-frame ones; the method was immunoSEQ multiplex PCR. The sample holds 84,000 or so clones, around nine tenths seen once. The sequenced sample was peripheral blood, obtained on day 0 of MenACWY control vaccination. The receptors stem from an adult in good health.

In the case of this clone: Additional DNA sequences in this sample encode the identical CDR3. J is TRBJ1-2 and V is TRBV28; D is undetermined. This CDR3 is built from 12 residues. V was clipped by 3 bases and J by 3 bases, with 5 bases between them. Germline lookup yields CDR1 MDHEN and CDR2 SYDVKM. The DNA for the CDR3 is TGTGCCAGCAGTTTGGGAGACTATGGCTACACCTTC. This gives the protein CASSLGDYGYTF.

The gene calls are TRBV28 and TRBJ1-4, with D possibly being TRBD1 (5 bases). Germline loops: CDR1 MDHEN, CDR2 SYDVKM. CDR3 length: 12 amino acids. V lost 6 bases, J lost 4 bases, and 6 bases lay in between. In DNA form, the CDR3 reads TGTGCCAGCAGGGGGGTTAATGAAAAACTGTTTTTT. It is translated as CASRGVNEKLFF. Supplemented by reference TRBV28 and TRBJ1-4, the full variable domain reads DVKVTQSSRYLVKRTGEKVFLECVQDMDHENMFWYRQDPGLGLRLIYFSYDVKMKEKGDIPEGYSVSREKKERFSLILESASTNQTSMYLCASRGVNEKLFFGSGTQLSVL.

The genes are TRBV18 and TRBJ1-3; D remains unclear. The CDR3 sequence is 15 residues long. Germline V gene data show CDR1 as KGHSH and CDR2 as LQKENI. The V gene lost 2 bases and the J gene lost 0 bases, with 8 bases spanning the gap. The CDR3 DNA follows: TGTGCCAGCTCACCAGATTTTGGCTCTGGAAACACCATATATTTT. As protein: CASSPDFGSGNTIYF. Variable domain in full (rest from reference TRBV18 and TRBJ1-3): NAGVMQNPRHLVRRRGQEARLRCSPMKGHSHVYWYRQLPEEGLKFMVYLQKENIIDESGMPKERFSAEFPKEGPSILRIQQVVRGDSAAYFCASSPDFGSGNTIYFGEGSWLTVV.

The V and J genes are TRBV7-9 and TRBJ1-4; a weak D match, TRBD1 (5 bases). The ends were cut back, 3 bases at V and 0 bases at J, with 8 bases in the middle. CDR3 length equals 15 residues. Germline CDR1 is SEHNR and CDR2 is FQNEAQ (reference sequence). This chain's CDR3 is CASSFIGATNEKLFF. The CDR3 DNA sequence: TGTGCCAGCAGCTTCATAGGGGCAACTAATGAAAAACTGTTTTTT.

This chain connects TRBV4-2 to TRBJ1-4, with TRBD1 identical over 9 bases. This CDR3 contains 15 residues. Germline V lookup: CDR1 LGHNA, CDR2 YNFKEQ. J lost 8 bases, V lost 2 bases, and 6 bases had no gene match. The CDR3 reads CASSQSQGAEEKLFF. The CDR3 DNA reads TGTGCCAGCAGCCAATCACAGGGGGCTGAGGAAAAACTGTTTTTT.

In DNA, the CDR3 is TGTGCCAGCAGCCAAGTGCCAGGGGTTCACACAGATACGCAGTATTTT. The encoded protein is CASSQVPGVHTDTQYF. The chain uses TRBV14 and TRBJ2-3; TRBD1 might be the D (6 bases). Germline lookup yields CDR1 SGHDN and CDR2 FVKESK. The CDR3 has 16 amino acids. Trimming took off 1 base at V and 2 bases at J, with 13 bases between the two ends.

CDR3 in DNA: TGTGCCAGCAGCCAAGGGGTCAGCTCCTACAATGAGCAGTTCTTC. Its translation: CASSQGVSSYNEQFF. This rearrangement joins TRBV3-1 (or the pseudogene TRBV3-2) to TRBJ2-1; no definite D call. V was pared by 1 base and J by 0 bases, with 7 bases between. CDR3 size: 15 residues. Per germline, CDR1 LGHDT and CDR2 YNNKEL (reference sequence).

The CDR3 here is CASSGTGGPGSPLHF. CDR3 DNA sequence: TGTGCCAGCAGCGGGACAGGGGGCCCGGGATCACCCCTCCACTTT. The V and J genes are TRBV9 and TRBJ1-6; 11 bases are shared with TRBD1. The germline CDR1 and CDR2 sequences are SGDLS and YYNGEE. With 3 bases clipped from V and 10 bases from J, the junction kept 6 bases outside the gene matches. This CDR3 contains 15 residues.

This rearrangement joins TRBV27 to TRBJ1-2, with D tentatively TRBD1 (6 bases). Trimming took 4 bases from V and 7 from J, leaving 16 bases between them. CDR3 length: 14 residues. CDR1 and CDR2 from the germline V gene are MNHEY and SMNVEV (reference sequence). The CDR3 nucleotides are TGTGCCAGCAGTTCCACCCCACAGGGAAGTGGCTACACCTTC. This codes for CASSSTPQGSGYTF.

The chain carries TRBV6-5 and TRBJ2-1, with D possibly being TRBD1 or TRBD2 (5 bases each). Germline loops: CDR1 MNHEY, CDR2 SVGAGI. The V end lost 7 bases, the J end lost 6 bases, and 16 bases lay between the germline ends. The CDR3 loop spans 14 amino acids. The CDR3 nucleotides are TGTGCCAGCAACCAACCGGGACGGATCAATGAGCAGTTCTTC. This gives the protein CASNQPGRINEQFF.

V usage is TRBV29-1 and J usage is TRBJ1-4, with D possibly being TRBD1 (5 bases). Germline values: CDR1 SQVTM, CDR2 ANQGSEA. Trimming took 7 bases from V and 9 from J, leaving 18 bases between them. The CDR3 runs to 13 residues. The CDR3 protein is CSAARDQLKKLFF. The CDR3 bases are TGCAGCGCGGCCCGGGACCAACTCAAAAAACTGTTTTTT.

This clone occurred once. This sequence joins TRBV10-3 and TRBJ2-7; possible D gene TRBD1, 5 bases. V gave up 4 bases and J gave up 2 bases, with 9 bases separating them. The length of the CDR3 is 13 residues. Germline CDR1 is ENHRY and CDR2 is SYGVKD. The CDR3 here is CAISVDSPYEQYF. The CDR3 DNA sequence: TGTGCCATCAGTGTAGACAGTCCCTACGAGCAGTACTTC.

In this sample, this clone turned up a few times. This specimen includes other DNA sequences encoding the same CDR3. The rearrangement links TRBV2 to TRBJ1-1; the D is unclear. CDR1 is SNHLY and CDR2 is FYNNEI in the germline V gene. The V and J ends lost 4 bases and 8 bases respectively, with 5 bases between them. This CDR3 region has 10 residues. The CDR3 DNA sequence: TGTGCCAGCAGTGTTGGAGAAGCTTTCTTT. This encodes CASSVGEAFF.

The chain joins TRBV11-2 to TRBJ2-3; D is perhaps TRBD1 (5 bases). The V end lost 1 base, the J end lost 0 bases, and 8 bases lay between the germline ends. The length of the CDR3 is 15 residues. From germline, CDR1 is SGHAT and CDR2 FQNNGV. Written as DNA, the CDR3 is TGTGCCAGCAGCTTAGGTGGACACAGCACAGATACGCAGTATTTT. This sequence encodes CASSLGGHSTDTQYF. Full variable domain (rest looked up from reference TRBV11-2 and TRBJ2-3): EAGVAQSPRYKIIEKRQSVAFWCNPISGHATLYWYQQILGQGPKLLIQFQNNGVVDDSQLPKDRFSAERLKGVDSTLKIQPAKLEDSAVYLCASSLGGHSTDTQYFGPGTRLTVL.